This T cell receptor (beta chain) comes out of a study of shared clonotypes between healthy human individuals. Overall study results and limits: Around 5% of naive CD4 clonotypes were common to a few donors. Generation probabilities of non-shared clonotypes were lower (relative to those shared by all four donors).

Those who donated were healthy HIV-negative adults, with no recent acute infections or vaccinations reported. Only one count was recorded for this clone. Its antigen is unknown. V was cut by 1 base and J by 0 bases, with 12 bases left in between. CDR3 length equals 17 residues. Germline CDR1 is SGHVS and CDR2 is FNYEAQ. Generated by immunoSEQ multiplex PCR, the TCRdb table keeps only in-frame clones and is missing some. The sample includes 2,500,000 or so clones, approximately 92% of them seen just once. The specimen sequenced was naive CD4+ T cells sorted from blood. Documented subset: CD45RA+ positively selected. This sequence joins TRBV7-6 and TRBJ2-2; D may be TRBD1 (5 bases). The sequence came from a man aged 18-30 years in good health. CDR3 protein: CASSLVWGTANTGELFF. Here the CDR3 DNA reads TGTGCCAGCAGCTTAGTGTGGGGCACCGCGAACACCGGGGAGCTGTTTTTT.